The clone carrying this TCR beta chain was picked up one time. As yet, its antigen is unknown. The table came from immunoSEQ multiplex PCR; TCRdb's copy has only in-frame clones and leaves some out. The sample holds tens of thousands of clones, about nine tenths seen once. The data were obtained in a study of T cell responses to AZD1222 COVID-19 vaccine. The CDR3 runs 16 residues. Trimming left V 6 bases short and J 2 bases short, with 17 bases between. Per germline, CDR1 PRHDT and CDR2 FYEKMQ (reference sequence). Points from the study as a whole: Dominant CD4 TCR responses targeted spike regions 160-218 and 743-854.

The starting material was peripheral blood, obtained on day 0 of AZD1222 vaccination. The chain links TRBV13 to TRBJ1-3; perhaps TRBD1 as D (6 bases). The receptor was derived from an adult in good health. This CDR3 reads CASRKAGTHTGNTIYF. The CDR3 nucleotides read TGTGCCAGCAGAAAAGCCGGGACACACACTGGAAACACCATATATTTT.